Listed below are T cell receptor beta chains from one sample, sequenced in a study of blood T cell repertoires in COVID-19. The protocol was immunoSEQ multiplex PCR, while the TCRdb copy is restricted to in-frame clones and leaves out a portion. The data hold hundreds of thousands of clones, with more than 70% observed a single time. Source material: PBMCs or T cells enriched from blood (not recorded which). These receptors were obtained from a woman aged 50 to 60 who had recovered from COVID-19. The CDR3 runs from the conserved cysteine through the conserved F or W. D genes are given only for firm matches. Not every row has a clone size; where given, it reads once, few, many or a size class.

>-|few|TRBV5-8|TRBJ1-2
TGTGCCAGCAGCCGGTGGGGCTACACCTTC
CASSRWGYTF
>-|-|TRBV12-5|TRBJ2-3
TGTGCTAGTGGTTCTCAGGGATCTAGCACAGATACGCAGTATTTT
CASGSQGSSTDTQYF
>-|-|TRBV18|TRBJ1-1
TGTGCCAGCTCCTCCCGTCAAACGGACACTGAAGCTTTCTTT
CASSSRQTDTEAFF
>-|-|TRBV4-3|TRBJ2-2
TGCGCCAGCAGCCAACTTACAGGCAGGGTGACCGGGGAGCTGTTTTTT
CASSQLTGRVTGELFF
>-|-|TRBV6-6|TRBJ1-1
TGTGCCAGCAGCAACAACGGGTTTGAAGCTTTCTTT
CASSNNGFEAFF
>TRBD1|-|TRBV4-1|TRBJ2-7
TGCGCCAGCAGCCGCCAACGGGACAGCGTACCCCTCGAGCAGTACTTC
CASSRQRDSVPLEQYF
>TRBD1|-|TRBV6-1|TRBJ2-7
TGTGCCAGCAGTGCCGTGAACGGGACAGGATCCTACGAGCAGTACTTC
CASSAVNGTGSYEQYF
>TRBD2|-|TRBV11-2|TRBJ2-1
TGTGCCAGCAGCGGAATACGGACTAGCGGGGGGTACGACAATGAGCAGTTCTTC
CASSGIRTSGGYDNEQFF
>-|-|TRBV20-1|TRBJ1-3
TGCAGTGCTAGTTCTGTCAGGGGTCTTGGGAACACCATATATTTT
CSASSVRGLGNTIYF
>-|-|TRBV15|TRBJ1-3
TGTGCCACCAGCGAGGGCGGCTCGGGAAACACCATATATTTT
CATSEGGSGNTIYF
>-|-|TRBV12-3/TRBV12-4|TRBJ2-7
TGTGCCAGCAGTTGGCAACTATACGAGCAGTACTTC
CASSWQLYEQYF
>TRBD1|-|TRBV30|TRBJ2-7
TGTGCCTGGAGATCTACAGGGGGATACTCCTACGAGCAGTACTTC
CAWRSTGGYSYEQYF
>-|-|TRBV11-3|TRBJ2-3
TGTGCCAGCAGCCCTACATGGGGAGGAGATACGCAGTATTTT
CASSPTWGGDTQYF
>TRBD2|-|TRBV7-3|TRBJ2-1
TGTGCCAGCAGCTATCTAGCGGGAGCGGCTTACAATGAGCAGTTCTTC
CASSYLAGAAYNEQFF
>-|once|TRBV9|TRBJ1-5
TGTGCCAGCAATCCAGGGACACCTAATCAGCCCCAGCATTTT
CASNPGTPNQPQHF
>-|-|TRBV6-5|TRBJ1-1
TGTGCCAGCGCGGAGAACACTGAAGCTTTCTTT
CASAENTEAFF